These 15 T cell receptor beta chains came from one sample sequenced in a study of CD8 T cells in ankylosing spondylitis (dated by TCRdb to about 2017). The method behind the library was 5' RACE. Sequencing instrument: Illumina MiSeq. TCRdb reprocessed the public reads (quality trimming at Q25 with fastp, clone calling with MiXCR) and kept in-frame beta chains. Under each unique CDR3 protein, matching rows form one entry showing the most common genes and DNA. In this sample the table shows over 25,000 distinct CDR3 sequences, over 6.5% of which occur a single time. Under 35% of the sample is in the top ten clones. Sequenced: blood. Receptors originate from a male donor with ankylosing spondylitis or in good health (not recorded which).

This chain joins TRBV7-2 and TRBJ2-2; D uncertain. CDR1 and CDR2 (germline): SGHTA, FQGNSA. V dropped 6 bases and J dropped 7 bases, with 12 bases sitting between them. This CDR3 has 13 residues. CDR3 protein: CASSPLKGGELFF. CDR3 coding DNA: TGTGCCAGCAGTCCGCTGAAGGGCGGGGAGCTGTTTTTT.

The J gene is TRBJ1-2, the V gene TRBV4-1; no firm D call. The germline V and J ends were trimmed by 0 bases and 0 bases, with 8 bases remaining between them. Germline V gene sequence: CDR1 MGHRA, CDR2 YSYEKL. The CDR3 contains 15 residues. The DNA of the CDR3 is TGCGCCAGCAGCCAAGATCCCCGGCCTAACTATGGCTACACCTTC. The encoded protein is CASSQDPRPNYGYTF.

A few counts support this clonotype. DNA for the CDR3: TGTGCCAGCAGCTTACCTGGGACAGCAGATACGCAGTATTTT. As protein: CASSLPGTADTQYF. This chain uses TRBV7-3 with TRBJ2-3; 7 nucleotides match TRBD1. Trimming removed 2 bases from V and 4 bases from J; junction bases left unmatched: 3. The germline CDR1 and CDR2 sequences are SGHTA and FQGTGA. CDR3 length: 14 residues.

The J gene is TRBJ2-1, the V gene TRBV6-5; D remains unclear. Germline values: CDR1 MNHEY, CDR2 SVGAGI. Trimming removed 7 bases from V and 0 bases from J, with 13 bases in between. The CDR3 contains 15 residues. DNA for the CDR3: TGTGCCAGCAATCCCGGTCGGAGCTCCTACAATGAGCAGTTCTTC. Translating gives CASNPGRSSYNEQFF.

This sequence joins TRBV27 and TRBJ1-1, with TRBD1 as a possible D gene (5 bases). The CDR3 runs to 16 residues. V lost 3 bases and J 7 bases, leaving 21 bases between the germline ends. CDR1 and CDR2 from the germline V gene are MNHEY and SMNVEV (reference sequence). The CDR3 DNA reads TGTGCCAGCAGTTTGGGGGGGTTTATAGCAATCAGTGAAGCTTTCTTT. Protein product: CASSLGGFIAISEAFF.

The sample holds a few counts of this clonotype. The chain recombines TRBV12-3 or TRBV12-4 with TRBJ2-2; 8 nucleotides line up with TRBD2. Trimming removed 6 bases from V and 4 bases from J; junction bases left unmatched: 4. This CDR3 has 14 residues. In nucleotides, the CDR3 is TGTGCCAGCAGCCCGGGGGGGCCCACCGGGGAGCTGTTTTTT. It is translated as CASSPGGPTGELFF.

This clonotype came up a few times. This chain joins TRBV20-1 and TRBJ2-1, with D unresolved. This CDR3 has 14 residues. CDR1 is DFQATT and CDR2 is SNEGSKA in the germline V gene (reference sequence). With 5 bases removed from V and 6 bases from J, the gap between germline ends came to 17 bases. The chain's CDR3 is CSAPDGYTGNEQFF. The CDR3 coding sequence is TGCAGTGCTCCCGATGGGTATACTGGCAATGAGCAGTTCTTC.

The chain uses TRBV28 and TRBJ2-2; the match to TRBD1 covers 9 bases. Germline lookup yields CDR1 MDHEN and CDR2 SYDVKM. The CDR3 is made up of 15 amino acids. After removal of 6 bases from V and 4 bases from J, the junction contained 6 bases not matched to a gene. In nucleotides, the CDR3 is TGTGCCAGCAGAACGGGACAGGGAAGCACCGGGGAGCTGTTTTTT. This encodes CASRTGQGSTGELFF.

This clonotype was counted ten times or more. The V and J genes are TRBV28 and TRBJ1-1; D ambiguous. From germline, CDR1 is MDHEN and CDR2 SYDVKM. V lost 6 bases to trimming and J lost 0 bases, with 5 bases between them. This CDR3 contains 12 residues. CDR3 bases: TGTGCCAGCAGATGGATGAACACTGAAGCTTTCTTT. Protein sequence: CASRWMNTEAFF.

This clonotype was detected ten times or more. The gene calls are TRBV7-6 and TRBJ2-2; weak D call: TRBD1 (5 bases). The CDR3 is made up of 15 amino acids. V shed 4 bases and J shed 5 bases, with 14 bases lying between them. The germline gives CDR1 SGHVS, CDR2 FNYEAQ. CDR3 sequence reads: CASSSERQRTGELFF. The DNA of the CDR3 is TGTGCCAGCAGCTCAGAACGACAGAGAACCGGGGAGCTGTTTTTT.

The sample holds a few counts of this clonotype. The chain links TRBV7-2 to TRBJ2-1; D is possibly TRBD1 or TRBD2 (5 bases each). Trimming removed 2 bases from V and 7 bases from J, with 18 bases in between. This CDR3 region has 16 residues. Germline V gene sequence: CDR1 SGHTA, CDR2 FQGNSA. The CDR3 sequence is CASSLPGTGVGNEQFF. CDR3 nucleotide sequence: TGTGCCAGCAGCTTACCAGGGACGGGCGTTGGGAATGAGCAGTTCTTC. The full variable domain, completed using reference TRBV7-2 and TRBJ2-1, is GAGVSQSPSNKVTEKGKDVELRCDPISGHTALYWYRQSLGQGLEFLIYFQGNSAPDKSGLPSDRFSAERTGGSVSTLTIQRTQQEDSAVYLCASSLPGTGVGNEQFFGPGTRLTVL.

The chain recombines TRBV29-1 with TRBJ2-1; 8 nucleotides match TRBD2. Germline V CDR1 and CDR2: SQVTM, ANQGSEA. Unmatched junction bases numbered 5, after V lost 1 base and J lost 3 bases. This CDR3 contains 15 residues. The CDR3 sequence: CSVEGAGVNYNEQFF. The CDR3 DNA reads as TGCAGCGTTGAAGGAGCGGGAGTCAACTACAATGAGCAGTTCTTC.

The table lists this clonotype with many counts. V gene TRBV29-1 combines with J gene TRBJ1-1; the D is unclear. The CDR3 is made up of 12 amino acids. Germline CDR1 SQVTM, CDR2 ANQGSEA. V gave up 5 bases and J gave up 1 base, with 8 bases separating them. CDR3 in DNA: TGCAGCGTTTGGGATGGGAACACTGAAGCTTTCTTT. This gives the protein CSVWDGNTEAFF.

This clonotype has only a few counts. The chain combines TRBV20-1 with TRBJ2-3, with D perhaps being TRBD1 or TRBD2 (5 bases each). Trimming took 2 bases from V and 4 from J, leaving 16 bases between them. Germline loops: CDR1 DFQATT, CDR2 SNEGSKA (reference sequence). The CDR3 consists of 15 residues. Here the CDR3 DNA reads TGCAGTGCTAGATTGGGTCAGGGCGGGTCAGATACGCAGTATTTT. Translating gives CSARLGQGGSDTQYF.

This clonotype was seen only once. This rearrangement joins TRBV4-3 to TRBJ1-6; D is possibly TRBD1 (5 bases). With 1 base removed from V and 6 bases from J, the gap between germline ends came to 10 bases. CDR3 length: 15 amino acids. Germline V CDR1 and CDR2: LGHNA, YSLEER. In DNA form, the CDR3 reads TGCGCCAGCAGCCAAGGCCGGGGCGTTAATTCACCCCTCCACTTT. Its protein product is CASSQGRGVNSPLHF.